This record looks at one TCR beta chain sequence and its context. The table came from immunoSEQ multiplex PCR; TCRdb's copy has only in-frame clones and leaves some out. There are more than 400,000 clones in the sample; around 91% occur only once, and 0.6% lies in the top ten. This sample is drawn from a study of blood T cell repertoires in COVID-19. Germline CDR1 reads MDHEN; CDR2 reads SYDVKM. The CDR3 has 18 residues. The J segment lost 2 bases and the V segment lost 5 bases, leaving 13 bases of the junction unmatched. Participants were aged roughly 18 to 89 years from 20 to 30 US areas. Which cohort a participant joined came from the clinical history participants gave.

This clonotype originated in a man aged 18 to 29 who had recovered from COVID-19. This chain joins TRBV28 and TRBJ1-3, with 9 positions matching TRBD1. The sequencing sample was made of PBMCs or T cells enriched from blood (not recorded which). The CDR3 protein is CASSITGTGLDPGNTIYF. In nucleotides, the CDR3 is TGTGCCAGCAGTATCACCGGGACAGGGTTGGATCCTGGAAACACCATATATTTT.